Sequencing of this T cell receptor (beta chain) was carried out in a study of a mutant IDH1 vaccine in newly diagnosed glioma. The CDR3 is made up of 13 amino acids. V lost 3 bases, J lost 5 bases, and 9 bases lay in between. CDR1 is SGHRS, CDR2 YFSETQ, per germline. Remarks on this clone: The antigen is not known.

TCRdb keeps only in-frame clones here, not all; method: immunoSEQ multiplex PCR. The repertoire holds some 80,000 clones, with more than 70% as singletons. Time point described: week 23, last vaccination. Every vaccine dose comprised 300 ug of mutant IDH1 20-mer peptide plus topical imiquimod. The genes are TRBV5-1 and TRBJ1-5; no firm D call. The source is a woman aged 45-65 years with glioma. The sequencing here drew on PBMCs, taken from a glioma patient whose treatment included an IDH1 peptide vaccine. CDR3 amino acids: CASSWTTDQPQHF. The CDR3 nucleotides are TGCGCCAGCAGCTGGACGACCGATCAGCCCCAGCATTTT.